Listed here are 30 T cell receptor beta chains from one sample, sequenced in a study of Graves' ophthalmopathy and Graves' hyperthyroidism. For repertoire sequencing, the TCR beta CDR3 regions were amplified from RNA transcripts. Second-round multiplex PCR followed a first-round RT-PCR using HTBI primers. TCRdb re-derived calls from the multiplex PCR reads in MiXCR, one entry per CDR3 protein. The data hold 300,000 to 400,000 distinct CDR3 sequences, with about a sixth observed a single time. The sample consisted of peripheral blood. These receptor sequences come from an adult woman with stable Graves' hyperthyroidism.

This clonotype was counted many times. The chain employs TRBV9 and TRBJ1-6, with 8 nucleotides matching TRBD1. The ends lost 3 bases at V and 7 bases at J; junction bases unmatched: 6. Germline V gene lookup returns CDR1 SGDLS and CDR2 YYNGEE. This CDR3 spans 15 amino acids. This CDR3 reads CASSAMTGANSPLHF. Written as DNA, the CDR3 is TGTGCCAGCAGCGCCATGACAGGGGCCAATTCACCCCTCCACTTT.

This clonotype has at least ten counts. The chain joins TRBV10-3 to TRBJ2-7; 12 bases match TRBD1. Germline V gene lookup returns CDR1 ENHRY and CDR2 SYGVKD. This CDR3 has 14 residues. With V trimmed by 5 bases and J by 7 bases, 6 bases remained unmatched. As DNA, the CDR3 is TGTGCCATCAGTACGGGACAGGGGGCGCCGGAGCAGTACTTC. Amino acid sequence: CAISTGQGAPEQYF.

This clonotype was seen many times. The gene calls are TRBV12-3 or TRBV12-4 and TRBJ1-2, with D unresolved. V was shortened by 1 base and J by 1 base, with 4 bases between the two germline ends. CDR3 length: 13 amino acids. In nucleotides, the CDR3 is TGTGCCAGCAGTTTAGGCAATAACTATGGCTACACCTTC. This gives the protein CASSLGNNYGYTF.

This chain uses TRBV29-1 with TRBJ2-7, with TRBD1 matching over 9 bases. The CDR3 runs 14 residues. Germline V gene sequence: CDR1 SQVTM, CDR2 ANQGSEA. V was clipped by 6 bases and J by 6 bases; unmatched bases: 12. For the CDR3, the DNA is TGCAGCGTCGACCTAGCCGGGACAGGGACCGAGCAGTACTTC. It specifies CSVDLAGTGTEQYF.

This clonotype was observed at least ten times. Here the CDR3 reads CASSFGGSPRGNEQYF. In DNA form, the CDR3 reads TGCGCCAGCAGCTTTGGCGGCAGCCCTCGGGGGAACGAGCAGTACTTC. This chain uses TRBV5-1 with TRBJ2-7, with D possibly being TRBD2 (6 bases). The CDR3 spans 16 residues. Looked up from germline, CDR1 is SGHRS and CDR2 is YFSETQ. Between the trimmed V and J ends, which lost 2 bases and 5 bases, there was a span of 20 bases.

A few counts support this clonotype. V gene TRBV6-1 combines with J gene TRBJ1-2; D unclear. The CDR3 spans 16 residues. CDR1 and CDR2 (germline): MNHNS, SASEGT. V lost 5 bases and J 4 bases, leaving 20 bases between the germline ends. The DNA for the CDR3 is TGTGCCAGCAGTCCGGTATCCGTCGATGCCCTCTATGGCTACACCTTC. Translation gives CASSPVSVDALYGYTF.

This clonotype was seen at least ten times. The rearrangement links TRBV24-1 to TRBJ2-4; 8 nucleotides agree with TRBD1. Trimming cost V 4 bases and J 1 base; bases outside gene matches: 5. The CDR3 is 16 residues long. Per the germline V gene, CDR1 is KGHDR and CDR2 is SFDVKD. The DNA of the CDR3 is TGTGCCACCAGTGACCCAGGGGGCCCCGCCAAAAACATTCAGTACTTC. Translated: CATSDPGGPAKNIQYF.

V usage is TRBV11-1 and J usage is TRBJ2-7; 7 nucleotides line up with TRBD1. V was pared by 2 bases and J by 3 bases, with 10 bases of the junction left unmatched. The CDR3 has 16 residues. Germline loops: CDR1 SGHAT, CDR2 FQDESV (reference sequence). The CDR3 here is CASSLLGQIADYEQYF. CDR3 nucleotide sequence: TGTGCCAGCAGCTTATTGGGACAGATCGCGGACTACGAGCAGTACTTC.

This clonotype was seen many times. The chain joins TRBV30 to TRBJ1-5, with D perhaps matching TRBD1 (5 bases). Germline V gives CDR1 GTSNPN, CDR2 SVGIG (reference sequence). The CDR3 runs to 14 residues. V lost 2 bases to trimming and J lost 5 bases, with 13 bases between them. CDR3 nucleotide sequence: TGTGCCTGGAGTCACGGGACCGCCGATCAGCCCCAGCATTTT. Amino acid sequence: CAWSHGTADQPQHF.

This clonotype was picked up many times. The rearrangement joins TRBV11-3 to TRBJ2-7; 8 bases match TRBD2. The CDR3 contains 18 residues. Germline assignment: CDR1 SGHNT and CDR2 YENEEA. The ends lost 2 bases at V and 0 bases at J; junction bases unmatched: 12. CDR3 region: CASSLLPGASGSSYEQYF. The CDR3 DNA follows: TGTGCCAGCAGCTTACTACCAGGGGCGAGCGGGAGCTCCTACGAGCAGTACTTC.

This clonotype has ten or more counts. The chain couples TRBV29-1 to TRBJ2-7; D might be TRBD2 (6 bases). Trimming pared 5 bases from V and 2 bases from J, leaving 16 bases between. Looked up from germline, CDR1 is SQVTM and CDR2 is ANQGSEA. CDR3 size: 14 residues. This CDR3 is CSVLPSGGPYEQYF. The CDR3 nucleotides are TGCAGCGTTCTCCCCTCCGGGGGACCCTACGAGCAGTACTTC.

This clonotype was observed many times. J is TRBJ2-7 and V is TRBV11-2, with 7 bases identical to TRBD1. The CDR3 sequence is 15 residues long. After removal of 1 base from V and 3 bases from J, the junction contained 6 bases not matched to a gene. Per the germline V gene, CDR1 is SGHAT and CDR2 is FQNNGV. CDR3 in amino acids: CASSLGPGQFYEQYF. The CDR3 coding sequence is TGTGCCAGCAGCTTAGGCCCGGGACAGTTCTACGAGCAGTACTTC.

This clonotype was recorded many times. J is TRBJ2-7 and V is TRBV5-1; 14 bases match TRBD2. The germline V gene has CDR1 SGHRS and CDR2 YFSETQ. This CDR3 comprises 16 residues. V dropped 4 bases and J dropped 2; count of bases not matched to a gene: 5. As DNA, the CDR3 is TGCGCCAGCAGCGGGACTAGCGGGAGCGCTACCTACGAGCAGTACTTC. Protein sequence: CASSGTSGSATYEQYF.

This clonotype was detected many times. The chain uses TRBV28 and TRBJ1-2; 7 nucleotides align to TRBD1. The CDR3 totals 16 residues. V gave up 5 bases and J gave up 0 bases; unmatched junction bases: 9. Per germline, CDR1 MDHEN and CDR2 SYDVKM. CDR3 coding DNA: TGTGCCAGCAGTCAAGGACAGGCTCTATCTAACTATGGCTACACCTTC. Protein: CASSQGQALSNYGYTF.

This clonotype has a handful of counts. The CDR3 sequence: CASSPPGGPYGYTF. CDR3 nucleotide sequence: TGTGCCAGCAGCCCCCCCGGCGGCCCCTATGGCTACACCTTC. The chain recombines TRBV6-1 with TRBJ1-2; D gene ambiguous. Germline CDR1 and CDR2: MNHNS and SASEGT. V lost 6 bases to trimming and J lost 4 bases, with 15 bases between them. This CDR3 spans 14 amino acids.

The table lists this clonotype with a few counts. The rearrangement links TRBV3-1 to TRBJ2-7; D is possibly TRBD1 (5 bases). The CDR3 sequence is 11 residues long. Trimming stripped 6 bases from V and 6 bases from J, with 9 bases between. Germline V gene sequence: CDR1 LGHDT, CDR2 YNNKEL (reference sequence). The CDR3: CASSDQGEQYF. The DNA for the CDR3 is TGTGCCAGCAGTGACCAGGGCGAGCAGTACTTC.

This clonotype has at least ten counts. The V and J genes are TRBV6-1 and TRBJ1-1; D remains unclear. The CDR3 covers 12 residues. Trimming shortened V by 1 base and J by 6 bases, and 6 bases separated the two germline ends. Per the germline V gene, CDR1 is MNHNS and CDR2 is SASEGT. The CDR3 DNA follows: TGTGCCAGCAGTGAAGTCCGTGCTGAAGCTTTCTTT. This sequence encodes CASSEVRAEAFF.

There are many counts of this clonotype. The genes are TRBV20-1 and TRBJ1-5; D is possibly TRBD1 (5 bases). V lost 3 bases and J 1 base, leaving 7 bases between the germline ends. Germline V CDR1 and CDR2: DFQATT, SNEGSKA (reference sequence). The CDR3 covers 13 residues. In nucleotides, the CDR3 is TGCAGTGCTAGTTCAGGGAGCAATCAGCCCCAGCATTTT. Translating it yields CSASSGSNQPQHF.

This clonotype has at least ten counts. The rearrangement links TRBV12-3 or TRBV12-4 to TRBJ2-7, with unresolved D. Trimming removed 3 bases from V and 3 bases from J, with 12 bases in between. The CDR3 extends over 14 amino acids. CDR3 protein: CASSFYRIGYEQYF. CDR3 DNA: TGTGCCAGCAGTTTCTACCGCATCGGCTACGAGCAGTACTTC.

This clonotype was detected many times. The J gene is TRBJ2-2, the V gene TRBV30; D uncertain. This CDR3 has 15 residues. The germline V gene encodes CDR1 GTSNPN and CDR2 SVGIG (reference sequence). Trimming shortened V by 1 base and J by 7 bases, and 16 bases separated the two germline ends. The CDR3 nucleotides are TGTGCCTGGAGTGGGCTGTTTTTGTCCGGCGGGGAGCTGTTTTTT. This encodes CAWSGLFLSGGELFF.

This clonotype was detected many times. This chain uses TRBV5-1 with TRBJ2-7, with D tentatively TRBD1 (6 bases). This CDR3 is 16 amino acids long. Germline V gene lookup returns CDR1 SGHRS and CDR2 YFSETQ. V was trimmed by 0 bases and J by 7 bases, leaving 20 bases between them. CDR3 sequence: CASSLVPALGQPEQYF. The CDR3 nucleotides are TGCGCCAGCAGCTTGGTCCCTGCGCTTGGACAGCCAGAGCAGTACTTC.

This clonotype has at least ten counts. This clone may be a read error of a much larger clone one base away. The DNA of the CDR3 is TGTGCCAGCAGACTAGAGGGAACTGAAGCTTGCTTT. This codes for CASRLEGTEACF. This chain uses TRBV12-3 or TRBV12-4 with TRBJ1-1, with D unclear. CDR3 length: 12 amino acids.

At least ten counts were recorded for this clonotype. The chain has TRBV27 and TRBJ1-2; TRBD1 agrees at 10 bases. Germline V lookup: CDR1 MNHEY, CDR2 SMNVEV (reference sequence). The trim removed 2 bases at V and 5 bases at J, leaving 11 bases unmatched. This CDR3 comprises 17 residues. CDR3 nucleotide sequence: TGTGCCAGCAGTTTAAGAGTGGTGACAGGGGGCGGGTATGGCTACACCTTC. Translation gives CASSLRVVTGGGYGYTF.

At least ten counts were recorded for this clonotype. The V gene is TRBV30, the J gene TRBJ2-3, with 14 bases that match TRBD2. CDR3 length equals 16 residues. Germline loops: CDR1 GTSNPN, CDR2 SVGIG (reference sequence). V gave up 7 bases and J gave up 1 base; unmatched junction bases: 7. As DNA, the CDR3 is TGTGCCTTCGGGACTAGCGGGAGCGCGGGCACAGATACGCAGTATTTT. It is translated as CAFGTSGSAGTDTQYF.

CDR3 DNA: TGTGCCAGCAGCACGACTTGCGGGAGGCAAGAGACCCAGTACTTC. Translation: CASSTTCGRQETQYF. The J gene is TRBJ2-5, the V gene TRBV7-2; the match to TRBD2 covers 8 bases. Germline CDR1 and CDR2: SGHTA and FQGNSA. The CDR3 is made up of 15 amino acids. V gave up 5 bases and J gave up 2 bases; unmatched junction bases: 7.

V and J are TRBV12-3 or TRBV12-4 and TRBJ2-7; TRBD1 is a possible D gene (6 bases). V was shortened by 4 bases and J by 1 base, with 14 bases between the two germline ends. This CDR3 region has 15 residues. CDR3 residues: CASSSPGATSYEQYF. The CDR3 DNA sequence: TGTGCCAGCAGTTCACCAGGGGCCACGTCCTACGAGCAGTACTTC.

This CDR3 reads CASSPGRTKGSYEQYF. The CDR3 DNA follows: TGTGCCAGCAGCCCTGGACGGACGAAGGGCTCCTACGAGCAGTACTTC. The V gene is TRBV11-2, the J gene TRBJ2-7; unclear D gene. Germline loops: CDR1 SGHAT, CDR2 FQNNGV. The CDR3 totals 16 residues. V lost 5 bases and J 0 bases, leaving 17 bases between the germline ends. The full variable domain, in which reference TRBV11-2 and TRBJ2-7 provide the parts outside the CDR3, is EAGVAQSPRYKIIEKRQSVAFWCNPISGHATLYWYQQILGQGPKLLIQFQNNGVVDDSQLPKDRFSAERLKGVDSTLKIQPAKLEDSAVYLCASSPGRTKGSYEQYFGPGTRLTVT.

This clonotype occurred many times. The chain joins TRBV20-1 to TRBJ1-5; D may be TRBD1 (5 bases). The CDR3 has 15 residues. Trimming removed 4 bases at V and 1 base at J, with 14 bases between. Germline CDR1 DFQATT, CDR2 SNEGSKA (reference sequence). The CDR3 DNA sequence: TGCAGTGCTACCAGACAGCAAACAAGCAATCAGCCCCAGCATTTT. Translated, it gives CSATRQQTSNQPQHF.

This clonotype has ten or more counts. This sequence joins TRBV12-3 or TRBV12-4 and TRBJ1-5; TRBD1 aligns across 12 bases. The CDR3 loop spans 17 amino acids. After removal of 3 bases from V and 2 bases from J, the junction contained 5 bases not matched to a gene. CDR3 nucleotide sequence: TGTGCCAGCAGTTTGGGACAGGGGGCCGTGGGCAATCAGCCCCAGCATTTT. It codes for CASSLGQGAVGNQPQHF.

The V and J genes are TRBV7-3 and TRBJ2-2; 11 bases are shared with TRBD2. From germline, CDR1 is SGHTA and CDR2 FQGTGA. This CDR3 spans 13 amino acids. Trimming at V came to 6 bases and at J to 7 bases, leaving 1 base not matched to a gene. The CDR3 reads CASSTSGSGELFF. The CDR3 DNA reads as TGTGCCAGCAGTACTAGCGGGAGCGGGGAGCTGTTTTTT.